This entry concerns a single T cell receptor (beta chain). Patients of the Seattle cohort, enrolled during active infection, were followed longitudinally. The data are from a study of blood T cell repertoires in COVID-19. The overall study: Sample material is recorded as cDNA or gDNA derived from T cells, B-cell-depleted T cells, or PBMCs.

As processed by the authors: Amplification of reference gene primers was used by the study to estimate nucleated cell counts. Data came from immunoSEQ multiplex PCR; TCRdb stores just in-frame clones and leaves some out. V and J calls and clone size come straight from that table; D and trimming were deduced from the DNA. The repertoire consists of some 450,000 clones, with 70% to 90% occurring once and the leading ten covering less than 0.95%. J was trimmed by 15 bases and V by 3 bases; bases with no gene match: 10. From germline, CDR1 is SGHVT and CDR2 SQSDAQ. The CDR3 contains 14 residues. Specimen: peripheral blood. The chain links TRBV7-4 to TRBJ2-1, with 11 bases aligning to TRBD2. The TCR comes from a man aged 18-30 years with COVID-19, enrolled during active disease. CDR3 sequence reads: CASSFYETSGVGFF. CDR3 bases: TGTGCCAGCAGCTTCTACGAGACTAGCGGGGTCGGGTTCTTC.